Presented here are 8 T cell receptor beta chains from one specimen sequenced in a study of T cell clonotyping in hematopoietic cell transplantation. Clones were read by immunoSEQ multiplex PCR, and TCRdb kept only the in-frame ones, dropping some. The sample lists roughly 9,800 clones, around 86% occurring once. Time point defined: recipient sample about 28 days before transplant, after cytoreduction. Source: peripheral blood mononuclear cells, taken before stem cell transplant. Receptors originate from a woman in her forties or fifties with chronic myeloid leukemia. Some clones in this sample may be carry-over from other donors' samples.

This chain links TRBV5-4 with TRBJ1-1; no clear D. The germline gives CDR1 SGHNT, CDR2 YYREEE (reference sequence). V lost 9 bases, J lost 2 bases, and 17 bases lay in between. This CDR3 contains 14 residues. The CDR3 bases are TGTGCCACTTCTACGAGGACGGGCAACACTGAAGCTTTCTTT. This translates into CATSTRTGNTEAFF.

The chain carries TRBV5-1 and TRBJ2-3; 7 bases are shared with TRBD1. The germline CDR1 and CDR2 sequences are SGHRS and YFSETQ. The CDR3 length is 16 residues. The V and J ends lost 4 bases and 0 bases, in that order; junction bases with no gene match: 8. DNA of the CDR3: TGCGCCAGCAGCCAACGGGACAGCCAAAGCACAGATACGCAGTATTTT. Translation gives CASSQRDSQSTDTQYF.

This chain connects TRBV15 to TRBJ2-7, with D unresolved. Trimming shortened V by 5 bases and J by 2 bases, and 7 bases separated the two germline ends. The CDR3 contains 12 residues. Per the germline V gene, CDR1 is LNHNV and CDR2 is YYDKDF (reference sequence). The CDR3 reads CATSDSTYEQYF. In DNA, the CDR3 is TGTGCCACCAGCGACTCAACCTACGAGCAGTACTTC.

The chain's CDR3 is CASSYGQGLGKYF. The CDR3, as DNA: TGTGCCAGCAGTTACGGACAGGGCCTCGGGAAGTACTTC. This chain connects TRBV6-5 to TRBJ2-7; 8 nucleotides match TRBD1. The germline V gene has CDR1 MNHEY and CDR2 SVGAGI. V dropped 2 bases and J dropped 11; count of bases not matched to a gene: 8. The CDR3 is made up of 13 amino acids.

V gene TRBV19 combines with J gene TRBJ2-1; D is perhaps TRBD2 (5 bases). This CDR3 spans 13 amino acids. The germline V and J ends were trimmed by 3 bases and 10 bases, with 13 bases remaining between them. CDR1 LNHDA and CDR2 SQIVND come from the germline V gene (reference sequence). The CDR3 loop is CASSILGPGEQFF. Here the CDR3 DNA reads TGTGCCAGTAGTATTCTGGGTCCGGGGGAGCAGTTCTTC.

The gene calls are TRBV6-5 and TRBJ2-1; 9 positions match TRBD1. Germline values: CDR1 MNHEY, CDR2 SVGAGI. V shed 5 bases and J 4 bases; nucleotides not matched to a gene: 3. This CDR3 is 14 amino acids long. CDR3 region: CASSAGTGYNEQFF. The CDR3 DNA reads as TGTGCCAGCAGTGCCGGGACAGGGTACAATGAGCAGTTCTTC.

This sequence joins TRBV2 and TRBJ2-6; a possible D gene is TRBD1 (5 bases). Germline V lookup: CDR1 SNHLY, CDR2 FYNNEI. CDR3 length equals 17 residues. V was cut by 6 bases and J by 0 bases, with 15 bases left in between. This CDR3 reads CASSLGQGDSGANVLTF. CDR3 nucleotides: TGTGCCAGCAGCCTCGGGCAAGGGGACTCTGGGGCCAACGTCCTGACTTTC.

The chain has TRBV7-9 and TRBJ1-1, with TRBD1 identical over 8 bases. Losses at the gene ends were 5 bases for V and 3 bases for J; bases not matched to a gene: 5. CDR3 size: 14 residues. The V gene's germline CDR1 is SEHNR and CDR2 FQNEAQ (reference sequence). The CDR3 reads CASSAGQGYTEAFF. The CDR3 DNA reads TGTGCCAGCAGCGCCGGACAGGGATACACTGAAGCTTTCTTT.